Listed below are T cell receptor beta chains from one sample, sequenced in a study of blood T cell repertoires in COVID-19. Assay used: immunoSEQ multiplex PCR; TCRdb lists only in-frame clones, some missing. This sample has about 72,000 clones, with over 65% found just once. What was sequenced was peripheral blood. These receptors all stem from a woman aged 80 or over with acute or convalescent COVID-19. CDR3s include the opening cysteine and the closing phenylalanine or tryptophan. Fields, in order: D gene, clone size, V gene, J gene, CDR3 DNA, CDR3 protein. The D gene is left open where the match is weak. Clone sizes are given selectively: once, few, many, or a class where the clone is expanded.

d_gene: .
abundance: .
v_gene: TRBV2
j_gene: TRBJ1-6
CDR3nt: TGTGCCAGCAGTGAATTGGGGGCTCCTAATTCACCCCTCCACTTT
CDR3aa: CASSELGAPNSPLHF

d_gene: .
abundance: .
v_gene: TRBV12-3/TRBV12-4
j_gene: TRBJ1-4
CDR3nt: TGTGCCAGCAGTTCGTATAGTGAAAAACTGTTTTTT
CDR3aa: CASSSYSEKLFF

d_gene: .
abundance: .
v_gene: TRBV5-1
j_gene: TRBJ2-5
CDR3nt: TGCGCCAGCAGCTATCTAGAGACCCAGTACTTC
CDR3aa: CASSYLETQYF

d_gene: .
abundance: .
v_gene: TRBV11-3
j_gene: TRBJ2-5
CDR3nt: TGTGCCAGCAGCTTAGAGGCTAGCGTGGAGACCCAGTACTTC
CDR3aa: CASSLEASVETQYF

d_gene: TRBD2
abundance: .
v_gene: TRBV18
j_gene: TRBJ2-3
CDR3nt: TGTGCCAGCTCCCCCGCGGGGGAGAGCACAGATACGCAGTATTTT
CDR3aa: CASSPAGESTDTQYF

d_gene: .
abundance: many
v_gene: TRBV27
j_gene: TRBJ1-1
CDR3nt: TGTGCCAGCAGATTCCTCTCTGGCCATGGAGCTTTCTTT
CDR3aa: CASRFLSGHGAFF

d_gene: TRBD2
abundance: .
v_gene: TRBV5-6
j_gene: TRBJ2-1
CDR3nt: TGTGCCAGCAGCTGGGGAGGGGTCAATGAGCAGTTCTTC
CDR3aa: CASSWGGVNEQFF

d_gene: TRBD2
abundance: .
v_gene: TRBV3-1/TRBV3-2
j_gene: TRBJ2-7
CDR3nt: TGTGCCAGTAGGACTAGCGGGAGCATCCACGAGCAGTACTTC
CDR3aa: CASRTSGSIHEQYF

d_gene: .
abundance: once
v_gene: TRBV11-3
j_gene: TRBJ1-6
CDR3nt: TGTGCCAGCAGCAGAGATACAGGGAACTCACCCCTCCACTTT
CDR3aa: CASSRDTGNSPLHF

d_gene: TRBD1
abundance: .
v_gene: TRBV5-1
j_gene: TRBJ2-2
CDR3nt: TGCGCCAGCAGCTCGTTAGAAGGGACAGCCGGGGAGCTGTTTTTT
CDR3aa: CASSSLEGTAGELFF

d_gene: TRBD1
abundance: .
v_gene: TRBV28
j_gene: TRBJ2-5
CDR3nt: TGTGCCAGCGGTCTCGGGGGACAGGGTCTAGAGACCCAGTACTTC
CDR3aa: CASGLGGQGLETQYF

d_gene: .
abundance: few
v_gene: TRBV27
j_gene: TRBJ2-7
CDR3nt: TGTGCCAGCAGAGATGACAGTGGTATCGAGCAGTACTTC
CDR3aa: CASRDDSGIEQYF

d_gene: TRBD1
abundance: .
v_gene: TRBV2
j_gene: TRBJ1-2
CDR3nt: TGTGCCAGCAGCCGGGACAGGGGAGGTGGCTACACCTTC
CDR3aa: CASSRDRGGGYTF

d_gene: TRBD2
abundance: few
v_gene: TRBV29-1
j_gene: TRBJ2-7
CDR3nt: TGCAGCGCGACTAGCGGGAGATACGAGCAGTACTTC
CDR3aa: CSATSGRYEQYF

d_gene: TRBD1
abundance: .
v_gene: TRBV4-1
j_gene: TRBJ2-5
CDR3nt: TGCGCCAGCAGCCAAGGGGGGCGCGGGACAGGGGAATCCAGGGAGACCCAGTACTTC
CDR3aa: CASSQGGRGTGESRETQYF

d_gene: TRBD2
abundance: .
v_gene: TRBV5-6
j_gene: TRBJ2-7
CDR3nt: TGTGCCAGCAGCCCGGGGGGGGGCCAGTACGAGCAGTACTTC
CDR3aa: CASSPGGGQYEQYF

d_gene: .
abundance: .
v_gene: TRBV6-1
j_gene: TRBJ1-3
CDR3nt: TGTGCCAGCAGTGAGGGGGCAACTGGAAACACCATATATTTT
CDR3aa: CASSEGATGNTIYF

d_gene: TRBD1
abundance: .
v_gene: TRBV5-1
j_gene: TRBJ2-7
CDR3nt: TGCGCCAGCAGCCCTTTGGACAGGGACTACGAGCAGTACTTC
CDR3aa: CASSPLDRDYEQYF

d_gene: .
abundance: .
v_gene: TRBV19
j_gene: TRBJ1-4
CDR3nt: TGTGCCAGTAGTATTTTGAGGACAGCTGAAAAACTGTTTTTT
CDR3aa: CASSILRTAEKLFF

d_gene: TRBD2
abundance: .
v_gene: TRBV5-4
j_gene: TRBJ2-5
CDR3nt: TGTGCCAGCAGCAAACTAGCGGGGGGCCCGGTACAAGAGACCCAGTACTTC
CDR3aa: CASSKLAGGPVQETQYF

d_gene: TRBD2
abundance: .
v_gene: TRBV24-1
j_gene: TRBJ2-3
CDR3nt: TGTGCCACCAGCAATAGCGGGAGCACAGATACGCAGTATTTT
CDR3aa: CATSNSGSTDTQYF

d_gene: TRBD2
abundance: .
v_gene: TRBV9
j_gene: TRBJ2-2
CDR3nt: TGTGCCAGCAGCGCGAGCGGGAGGACATACACCGGGGAGCTGTTTTTT
CDR3aa: CASSASGRTYTGELFF

d_gene: .
abundance: .
v_gene: TRBV5-1
j_gene: TRBJ1-1
CDR3nt: TGCGCCAGCAGCTTGTGGAGCTCGAACACTGAAGCTTTCTTT
CDR3aa: CASSLWSSNTEAFF

d_gene: TRBD1
abundance: .
v_gene: TRBV7-9
j_gene: TRBJ1-2
CDR3nt: TGTGCCAGCAGCCCGGGACAGGGGGCGTCCGGCTACACCTTC
CDR3aa: CASSPGQGASGYTF

d_gene: TRBD1
abundance: .
v_gene: TRBV14
j_gene: TRBJ1-2
CDR3nt: TGTGCCAGCAGCCAACACCTCGGACAGGGGGATAACTATGGCTACACCTTC
CDR3aa: CASSQHLGQGDNYGYTF

d_gene: .
abundance: .
v_gene: TRBV4-1
j_gene: TRBJ2-1
CDR3nt: TGCGCCAGCAGCCCCATGGGGGCGGGGGATTACAATGAGCAGTTCTTC
CDR3aa: CASSPMGAGDYNEQFF

d_gene: TRBD1
abundance: .
v_gene: TRBV5-1
j_gene: TRBJ1-1
CDR3nt: TGCGCCAGCAGCCCTGGGACAGGGAACACTGAAGCTTTCTTT
CDR3aa: CASSPGTGNTEAFF

d_gene: TRBD2
abundance: .
v_gene: TRBV10-2
j_gene: TRBJ2-1
CDR3nt: TGCGCCAGCAGTGAGTCAGGAAGGACTAGCAATAAGTTCTTC
CDR3aa: CASSESGRTSNKFF

d_gene: .
abundance: .
v_gene: TRBV10-3
j_gene: TRBJ2-3
CDR3nt: TGTGCCATCAGTGAGAGTACTAGCAAATACACAGATACGCAGTATTTT
CDR3aa: CAISESTSKYTDTQYF

d_gene: TRBD1
abundance: .
v_gene: TRBV30
j_gene: TRBJ2-7
CDR3nt: TGTGCCTGGAGTGTACAGGGGGCATACGAGCAGTACTTC
CDR3aa: CAWSVQGAYEQYF

d_gene: TRBD1
abundance: few
v_gene: TRBV7-3
j_gene: TRBJ2-7
CDR3nt: TGTGCCAGCAGCGAGGGACAGGGACTCGAGCAGTACTTC
CDR3aa: CASSEGQGLEQYF

d_gene: .
abundance: once
v_gene: TRBV7-9
j_gene: TRBJ1-1
CDR3nt: TGTGCCAGCAGCTTGGAGCTCAACACTGAAGCTTTCTTT
CDR3aa: CASSLELNTEAFF

d_gene: TRBD1
abundance: .
v_gene: TRBV5-1
j_gene: TRBJ1-1
CDR3nt: TGCGCCAGCAGCTCAACAGGGGACTCTGAAGCTTTCTTT
CDR3aa: CASSSTGDSEAFF

d_gene: TRBD1
abundance: .
v_gene: TRBV3-1/TRBV3-2
j_gene: TRBJ1-2
CDR3nt: TGTGCCAGCAGCCAATCCGGGACAGGGATGAGGTACACCTTC
CDR3aa: CASSQSGTGMRYTF

d_gene: .
abundance: .
v_gene: TRBV6-2/TRBV6-3
j_gene: TRBJ1-1
CDR3nt: TGTGCCAGCAGTTTTTCAGGGGAAACTGAAGCTTTCTTT
CDR3aa: CASSFSGETEAFF

d_gene: .
abundance: .
v_gene: TRBV9
j_gene: TRBJ1-2
CDR3nt: TGTGCCAGCAGCCCCGGACAGTTTTCCTATGGCTACACCTTC
CDR3aa: CASSPGQFSYGYTF

d_gene: TRBD1
abundance: .
v_gene: TRBV24-1
j_gene: TRBJ2-1
CDR3nt: TGTGCCACCAGTGACCGGACAGGACCCTACAATGAGCAGTTCTTC
CDR3aa: CATSDRTGPYNEQFF

d_gene: .
abundance: .
v_gene: TRBV5-1
j_gene: TRBJ1-5
CDR3nt: TGCGCCAGCAGCTTGACAGGGCTCAATCAGCCCCAGCATTTT
CDR3aa: CASSLTGLNQPQHF

d_gene: TRBD1
abundance: .
v_gene: TRBV7-2
j_gene: TRBJ2-5
CDR3nt: TGTGCCAGCAGCTTAGCGGGGAGAGGGGGCCAGGAGACCCAGTACTTC
CDR3aa: CASSLAGRGGQETQYF

d_gene: .
abundance: .
v_gene: TRBV7-3
j_gene: TRBJ1-2
CDR3nt: TGTGCCAGCAGCCCAGACCGCCAGGGAGGCTACACCTTC
CDR3aa: CASSPDRQGGYTF

d_gene: .
abundance: .
v_gene: TRBV3-1/TRBV3-2
j_gene: TRBJ1-2
CDR3nt: TGTGCCAGCAGCCAACAGGGCTATGGCTACACCTTC
CDR3aa: CASSQQGYGYTF

d_gene: TRBD2
abundance: .
v_gene: TRBV27
j_gene: TRBJ2-3
CDR3nt: TGTGCCAGCAGTTACCGAATTAGCGGGGTAGGGGGAGGCACAGATACGCAGTATTTT
CDR3aa: CASSYRISGVGGGTDTQYF

d_gene: .
abundance: .
v_gene: TRBV2
j_gene: TRBJ1-5
CDR3nt: TGTGCCAGCAGCCCTCCGCCCGGGGGACGGGGTCAGCCCCAGCATTTT
CDR3aa: CASSPPPGGRGQPQHF

d_gene: TRBD2
abundance: .
v_gene: TRBV5-1
j_gene: TRBJ2-1
CDR3nt: TGCGCCAGCATACTAGCGGGAGGGGGCGATGAGCAGTTCTTC
CDR3aa: CASILAGGGDEQFF

d_gene: TRBD2
abundance: .
v_gene: TRBV7-2
j_gene: TRBJ2-2
CDR3nt: TGTGCCAGCAGCCCGACCGGGACTAGCGGGAGGGGAGGGGAGCTGTTTTTT
CDR3aa: CASSPTGTSGRGGELFF

d_gene: .
abundance: .
v_gene: TRBV30
j_gene: TRBJ1-2
CDR3nt: TGTGCCTGCCGCCGTGGAGGGAGCGGCTACACCTTC
CDR3aa: CACRRGGSGYTF

d_gene: .
abundance: medium-sized
v_gene: TRBV7-9
j_gene: TRBJ2-1
CDR3nt: TGTGCCAGCAGCTCGGACTACTATGAGCAGTTCTTC
CDR3aa: CASSSDYYEQFF

d_gene: .
abundance: .
v_gene: TRBV7-9
j_gene: TRBJ2-7
CDR3nt: TGTGCCAGCAGCTTGCGGGGCTCCTACGAGCAGTACTTC
CDR3aa: CASSLRGSYEQYF

d_gene: .
abundance: .
v_gene: TRBV10-3
j_gene: TRBJ1-1
CDR3nt: TGTGCCACCCTCTGGGGGACAGAAGCTTTCTTT
CDR3aa: CATLWGTEAFF

d_gene: TRBD2
abundance: .
v_gene: TRBV30
j_gene: TRBJ2-5
CDR3nt: TGTGCCTCCTCATCAGCGGGAGGGATCCAAGAGACCCAGTACTTC
CDR3aa: CASSSAGGIQETQYF

d_gene: TRBD2
abundance: .
v_gene: TRBV9
j_gene: TRBJ2-1
CDR3nt: TGTGCCAGCAGCAAAGGGACTAGCGGGGTGTACAATGAGCAGTTCTTC
CDR3aa: CASSKGTSGVYNEQFF

d_gene: .
abundance: .
v_gene: TRBV30
j_gene: TRBJ1-1
CDR3nt: TGTGCCTGGAGTATCCCATGGACATCTCCGACTGAAGCTTTCTTT
CDR3aa: CAWSIPWTSPTEAFF

d_gene: TRBD1
abundance: few
v_gene: TRBV5-1
j_gene: TRBJ2-7
CDR3nt: TGCGCCAGCAGCTTCGCGACAGGGGGCATGGACGAGCAGTACTTC
CDR3aa: CASSFATGGMDEQYF

d_gene: .
abundance: .
v_gene: TRBV30
j_gene: TRBJ1-1
CDR3nt: TGTGCCTGGATTAGCAGGGGCAACACTGAAGCTTTCTTT
CDR3aa: CAWISRGNTEAFF

d_gene: .
abundance: .
v_gene: TRBV9
j_gene: TRBJ2-7
CDR3nt: TGTGCCAGCAGCGGAACGACAGGCTCCTACGAGCAGTACTTC
CDR3aa: CASSGTTGSYEQYF

d_gene: .
abundance: .
v_gene: TRBV18
j_gene: TRBJ1-1
CDR3nt: TGTGCCAGCTCACCTCAGGAGGGTAACACTGAAGCTTTCTTT
CDR3aa: CASSPQEGNTEAFF

d_gene: .
abundance: few
v_gene: TRBV2
j_gene: TRBJ2-1
CDR3nt: TGTGCCAGCAAAGGGGCCTCCTACAATGAGCAGTTCTTC
CDR3aa: CASKGASYNEQFF

d_gene: .
abundance: .
v_gene: TRBV27
j_gene: TRBJ2-7
CDR3nt: TGTGCCAGCAGTTACATCGACGAGCAGTACTTC
CDR3aa: CASSYIDEQYF

d_gene: .
abundance: .
v_gene: TRBV19
j_gene: TRBJ1-1
CDR3nt: .
CDR3aa: CASTSDRATEAFF

d_gene: .
abundance: .
v_gene: TRBV18
j_gene: TRBJ2-2
CDR3nt: TGTGCCAGCTCCCGTTCCCAGGGACAGAACACCGGGGAGCTGTTTTTT
CDR3aa: CASSRSQGQNTGELFF